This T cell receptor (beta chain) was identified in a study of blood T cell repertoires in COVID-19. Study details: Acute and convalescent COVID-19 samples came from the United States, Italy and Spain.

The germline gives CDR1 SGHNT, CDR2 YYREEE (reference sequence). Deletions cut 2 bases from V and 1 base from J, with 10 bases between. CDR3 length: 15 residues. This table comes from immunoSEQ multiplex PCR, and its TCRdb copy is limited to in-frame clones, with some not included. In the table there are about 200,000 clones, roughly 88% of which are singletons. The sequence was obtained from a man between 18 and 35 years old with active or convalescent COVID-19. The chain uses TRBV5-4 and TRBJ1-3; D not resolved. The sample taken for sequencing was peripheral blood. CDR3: CASSLPGSSGNTIYF. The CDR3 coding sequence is TGTGCCAGCAGCTTACCGGGTTCGTCTGGAAACACCATATATTTT.